These 18 T cell receptor beta chains share one sample of origin, sequenced in a study of graft-versus-host responses after intestinal transplantation. These TCRs' antigens remain unknown. Some clones are missing from TCRdb's copy, which holds only in-frame ones; the method was immunoSEQ multiplex PCR. The sample shows about 110,000 clones, 90% to 95% of them seen only once. The input for sequencing was unstimulated CD8+ T cells sorted from spleen or lymph node cells, taken before transplant. Receptors originate from a human donor who was the organ donor for an intestinal transplant.

The chain uses TRBV28 and TRBJ2-1; TRBD2 matches 12 bases. Germline V gives CDR1 MDHEN, CDR2 SYDVKM. The junction had 8 bases not matched to a gene; V was cut back by 4 bases and J by 7 bases. This CDR3 is built from 16 residues. The DNA for the CDR3 is TGTGCCAGCAGTTCCCTTAGGACTAGCGGGGAAAATGAGCAGTTCTTC. Translating gives CASSSLRTSGENEQFF. Full variable domain (rest looked up from reference TRBV28 and TRBJ2-1): DVKVTQSSRYLVKRTGEKVFLECVQDMDHENMFWYRQDPGLGLRLIYFSYDVKMKEKGDIPEGYSVSREKKERFSLILESASTNQTSMYLCASSSLRTSGENEQFFGPGTRLTVL.

This chain links TRBV9 with TRBJ2-7; D may be TRBD2 (6 bases). The germline CDR1 and CDR2 sequences are SGDLS and YYNGEE. Trimming pared 0 bases from V and 1 base from J, leaving 14 bases between. The CDR3 runs to 16 residues. The CDR3 sequence: CASSVEGTDASYEQYF. In DNA, the CDR3 is TGTGCCAGCAGCGTAGAAGGGACTGACGCATCCTACGAGCAGTACTTC. Together with reference TRBV9 and TRBJ2-7, the CDR3 gives the full variable domain: DSGVTQTPKHLITATGQRVTLRCSPRSGDLSVYWYQQSLDQGLQFLIQYYNGEERAKGNILERFSAQQFPDLHSELNLSSLELGDSALYFCASSVEGTDASYEQYFGPGTRLTVT.

The chain recombines TRBV9 with TRBJ2-5, with a weak D call TRBD1 (6 bases). CDR3 size: 15 residues. Trimming left V 0 bases short and J 2 bases short, with 11 bases between. The V gene's germline CDR1 is SGDLS and CDR2 YYNGEE. CDR3 coding DNA: TGTGCCAGCAGCGTAGTAGGGGGACCTCAAGAGACCCAGTACTTC. Translation: CASSVVGGPQETQYF.

The chain employs TRBV10-2 and TRBJ2-1; 9 nucleotides agree with TRBD2. Germline assignment: CDR1 WSHSY and CDR2 SAAADI. V shed 4 bases, J shed 7 bases, and the junction held 20 bases outside the gene matches. The CDR3 spans 19 residues. CDR3 DNA sequence: TGCGCCAGCAGTGCCGGGAGTGGGTACGGCGGGAGGGCCGGTAATGAGCAGTTCTTC. Amino acids: CASSAGSGYGGRAGNEQFF.

The chain uses TRBV5-4 and TRBJ2-7; the match to TRBD2 covers 10 bases. Germline V gives CDR1 SGHNT, CDR2 YYREEE (reference sequence). This CDR3 comprises 16 residues. Unmatched junction bases numbered 10, after V lost 4 bases and J lost 3 bases. The CDR3 DNA reads as TGTGCCAGCAGCCTACCTCCTAGCGGGAGCTTCTACGAGCAGTACTTC. Residues: CASSLPPSGSFYEQYF.

The chain carries TRBV4-3 and TRBJ2-5; D remains unclear. Germline values: CDR1 LGHNA, CDR2 YSLEER. The V end lost 0 bases, the J end lost 5 bases, and 13 bases lay between the germline ends. This CDR3 has 15 amino acids. The chain's CDR3 is CASSQDEDERETQYF. The CDR3, as DNA: TGCGCCAGCAGCCAAGATGAGGACGAGAGGGAGACCCAGTACTTC.

The chain is built from TRBV10-3 and TRBJ2-1, with 13 positions matching TRBD2. The V gene end was trimmed by 1 base and the J gene end by 5 bases; junction bases not matched to a gene: 5. The CDR3 covers 17 residues. Germline CDR1 and CDR2: ENHRY and SYGVKD. The CDR3 loop is CAISELLAGGLNNEQFF. CDR3 in DNA: TGTGCCATCAGTGAGTTACTAGCGGGAGGGTTGAACAATGAGCAGTTCTTC.

The CDR3 here is CASGLGGSYEQYF. CDR3 sequence (DNA): TGTGCCAGCGGGTTGGGGGGGTCGTACGAGCAGTACTTC. This chain joins TRBV6-5 and TRBJ2-7; 7 bases are shared with TRBD2. The CDR3 covers 13 residues. With V trimmed by 8 bases and J by 4 bases, 8 bases remained unmatched. The germline V gene encodes CDR1 MNHEY and CDR2 SVGAGI.

This clone appeared a single time. The chain combines TRBV2 with TRBJ2-3; D perhaps matches TRBD2 (5 bases). This CDR3 is built from 14 residues. The germline V gene has CDR1 SNHLY and CDR2 FYNNEI. V lost 3 bases, J lost 2 bases, and 9 bases lay in between. The CDR3 DNA reads TGTGCCAGCAGTGACGGGGAGCTCACAGATACGCAGTATTTT. This codes for CASSDGELTDTQYF.

This clone showed up just once. The chain couples TRBV7-9 to TRBJ2-7; the D is unclear. This CDR3 comprises 15 residues. Germline-derived CDR1 and CDR2 are SEHNR and FQNEAQ (reference sequence). V was pared by 4 bases and J by 6 bases, with 19 bases between. The CDR3 sequence: CASSSDSGRAREQYF. The CDR3 region has the DNA TGTGCCAGCAGCTCTGACTCAGGAAGGGCTCGCGAGCAGTACTTC.

The chain links TRBV4-2 to TRBJ2-3, with D perhaps TRBD1 (6 bases). Germline V gives CDR1 LGHNA, CDR2 YNFKEQ. Trimming removed 2 bases at V and 1 base at J, with 16 bases between. CDR3 size: 17 residues. The CDR3 DNA is TGTGCCAGCAGCCAATATCGGACAGTTAGGGGCACAGATACGCAGTATTTT. Amino acids: CASSQYRTVRGTDTQYF.

V gene TRBV13 combines with J gene TRBJ2-1; no clear D. CDR3 size: 13 residues. V lost 0 bases, J lost 7 bases, and 7 bases lay in between. Germline loops: CDR1 PRHDT, CDR2 FYEKMQ (reference sequence). CDR3 region: CASSLGFGNEQFF. CDR3 nucleotides: TGTGCCAGCAGCTTAGGTTTCGGAAATGAGCAGTTCTTC.

The V and J genes are TRBV4-1 and TRBJ2-1; 12 bases match TRBD2. This CDR3 has 17 residues. Germline V lookup: CDR1 MGHRA, CDR2 YSYEKL. V lost 4 bases, J lost 4 bases, and 8 bases stayed unmatched. The CDR3 DNA follows: TGCGCCAGCAGCCGCACTCTAGCGGGAGGGCTATACAATGAGCAGTTCTTC. Amino acids: CASSRTLAGGLYNEQFF.

This clone has a single count. The V call is TRBV7-8, the J call TRBJ2-3, with D maybe TRBD2 (5 bases). The length of the CDR3 is 15 residues. The germline gives CDR1 SGHVS, CDR2 FQNEAQ. Trimming removed 7 bases from V and 4 bases from J, with 18 bases in between. This CDR3 is CASTISGLGADTQYF. The CDR3 DNA follows: TGTGCCAGCACCATATCCGGGTTGGGAGCAGATACGCAGTATTTT. The whole variable domain, remainder taken from reference TRBV7-8 and TRBJ2-3, is GAGVSQSPRYKVAKRGQDVALRCDPISGHVSLFWYQQALGQGPEFLTYFQNEAQLDKSGLPSDRFFAERPEGSVSTLKIQRTQQEDSAVYLCASTISGLGADTQYFGPGTRLTVL.

The V and J genes are TRBV10-2 and TRBJ2-7; no clear D gene. The CDR3 spans 15 residues. Germline CDR1 WSHSY, CDR2 SAAADI. Trimming pared 3 bases from V and 0 bases from J, leaving 12 bases between. CDR3 coding DNA: TGCGCCAGCAGTGAACTGGCGCCAAGCTCCTACGAGCAGTACTTC. Translating gives CASSELAPSSYEQYF.

V is TRBV11-2 and J is TRBJ2-5; unclear D gene. The V gene's germline CDR1 is SGHAT and CDR2 FQNNGV. V lost 5 bases and J 3 bases, leaving 25 bases between the germline ends. The CDR3 covers 18 residues. The chain's CDR3 is CASSPHPHNLLWEETQYF. CDR3 nucleotide sequence: TGTGCCAGCAGCCCCCACCCCCATAATTTGTTGTGGGAAGAGACCCAGTACTTC.

J is TRBJ2-3 and V is TRBV5-1, with D possibly matching TRBD2 (5 bases). The CDR3 extends over 15 amino acids. In germline, CDR1 is SGHRS, CDR2 YFSETQ. V was clipped by 1 base and J by 0 bases, with 9 bases between them. The CDR3: CASSLRVASTDTQYF. As DNA, the CDR3 is TGCGCCAGCAGCTTGCGGGTAGCGAGCACAGATACGCAGTATTTT.

The chain employs TRBV4-3 and TRBJ2-1, with D uncertain. V was clipped by 0 bases and J by 0 bases, with 12 bases between them. The CDR3 is 17 residues long. Germline CDR1 is LGHNA and CDR2 is YSLEER. CDR3 DNA sequence: TGCGCCAGCAGCCAAGATTTCCTTATCAGCTCCTACAATGAGCAGTTCTTC. Its translation: CASSQDFLISSYNEQFF.